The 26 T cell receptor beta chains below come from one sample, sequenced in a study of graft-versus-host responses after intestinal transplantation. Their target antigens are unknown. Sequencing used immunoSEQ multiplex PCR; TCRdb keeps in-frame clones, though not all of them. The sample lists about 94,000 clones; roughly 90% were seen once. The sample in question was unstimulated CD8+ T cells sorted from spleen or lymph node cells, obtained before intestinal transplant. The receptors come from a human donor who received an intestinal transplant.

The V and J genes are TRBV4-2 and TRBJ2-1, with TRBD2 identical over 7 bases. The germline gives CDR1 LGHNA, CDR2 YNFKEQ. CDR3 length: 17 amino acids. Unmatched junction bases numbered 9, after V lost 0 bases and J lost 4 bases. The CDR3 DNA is TGTGCCAGCAGCCAAGATGTCGCGCGGGAGCGATACAATGAGCAGTTCTTC. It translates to CASSQDVARERYNEQFF.

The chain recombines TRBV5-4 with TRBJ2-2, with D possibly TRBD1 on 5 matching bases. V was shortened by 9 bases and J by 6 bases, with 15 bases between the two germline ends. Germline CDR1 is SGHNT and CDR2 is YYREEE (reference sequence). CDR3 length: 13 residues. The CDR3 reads CATGHWGPGELFF. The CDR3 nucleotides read TGTGCCACCGGACACTGGGGTCCCGGGGAGCTGTTTTTT.

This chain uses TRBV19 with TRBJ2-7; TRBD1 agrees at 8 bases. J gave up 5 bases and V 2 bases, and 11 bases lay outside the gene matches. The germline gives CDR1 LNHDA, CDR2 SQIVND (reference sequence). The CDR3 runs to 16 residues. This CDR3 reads CASSISLAGGYDEQYF. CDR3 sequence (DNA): TGTGCCAGTAGTATATCCCTCGCAGGGGGCTACGACGAGCAGTACTTC.

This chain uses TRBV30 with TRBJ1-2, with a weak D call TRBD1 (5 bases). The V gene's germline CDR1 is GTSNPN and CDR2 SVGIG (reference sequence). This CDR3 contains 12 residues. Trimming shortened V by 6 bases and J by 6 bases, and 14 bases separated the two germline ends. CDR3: CACGRGEDGYTF. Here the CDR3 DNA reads TGTGCCTGTGGTCGGGGGGAGGATGGCTACACCTTC.

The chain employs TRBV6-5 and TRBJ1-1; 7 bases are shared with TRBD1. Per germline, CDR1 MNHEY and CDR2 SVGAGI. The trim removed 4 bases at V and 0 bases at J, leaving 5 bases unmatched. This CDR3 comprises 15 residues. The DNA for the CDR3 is TGTGCCAGCAGTTCCTACAGGGGAATGAACACTGAAGCTTTCTTT. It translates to CASSSYRGMNTEAFF.

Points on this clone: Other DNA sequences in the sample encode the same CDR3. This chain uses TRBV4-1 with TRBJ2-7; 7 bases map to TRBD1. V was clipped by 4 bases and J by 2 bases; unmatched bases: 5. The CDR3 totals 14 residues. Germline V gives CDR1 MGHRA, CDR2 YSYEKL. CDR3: CASSPRQGPYEQYF. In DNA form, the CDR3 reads TGCGCCAGCAGCCCCCGACAGGGACCCTACGAGCAGTACTTC.

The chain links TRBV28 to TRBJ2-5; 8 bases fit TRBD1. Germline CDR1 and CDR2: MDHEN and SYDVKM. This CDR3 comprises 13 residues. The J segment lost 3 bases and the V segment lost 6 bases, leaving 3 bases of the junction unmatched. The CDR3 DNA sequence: TGTGCCAGCAGGACGACAGGGGAAGAGACCCAGTACTTC. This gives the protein CASRTTGEETQYF.

The CDR3 DNA follows: TGTGCCAGTAGTATCTGGCGCGGCAATGAGCAGTTCTTC. Translation: CASSIWRGNEQFF. This chain uses TRBV19 with TRBJ2-1; the D is unclear. Germline loops: CDR1 LNHDA, CDR2 SQIVND (reference sequence). This CDR3 is built from 13 residues. The V and J ends lost 3 bases and 6 bases respectively, with 9 bases between them.

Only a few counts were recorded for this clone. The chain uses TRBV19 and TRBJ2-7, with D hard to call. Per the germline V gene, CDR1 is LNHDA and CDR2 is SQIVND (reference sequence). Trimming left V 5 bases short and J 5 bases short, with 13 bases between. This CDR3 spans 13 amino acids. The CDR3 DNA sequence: TGTGCCAGTAGTCCCCGCGGTCGTCACGAGCAGTACTTC. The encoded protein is CASSPRGRHEQYF.

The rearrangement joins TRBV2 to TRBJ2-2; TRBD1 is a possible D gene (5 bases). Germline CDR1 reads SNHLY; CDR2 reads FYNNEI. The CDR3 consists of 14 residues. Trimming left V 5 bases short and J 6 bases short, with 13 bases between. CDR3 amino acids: CASSPYRTAGELFF. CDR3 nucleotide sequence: TGTGCCAGCAGTCCTTACAGGACCGCCGGGGAGCTGTTTTTT. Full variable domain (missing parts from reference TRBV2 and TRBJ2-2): EPEVTQTPSHQVTQMGQEVILRCVPISNHLYFYWYRQILGQKVEFLVSFYNNEISEKSEIFDDQFSVERPDGSNFTLKIRSTKLEDSAMYFCASSPYRTAGELFFGEGSRLTVL.

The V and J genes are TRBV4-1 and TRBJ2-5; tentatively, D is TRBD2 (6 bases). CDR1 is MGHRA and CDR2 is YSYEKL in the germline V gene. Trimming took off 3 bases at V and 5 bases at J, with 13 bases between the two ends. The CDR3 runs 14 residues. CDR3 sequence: CASSHGSGRETQYF. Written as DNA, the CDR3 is TGCGCCAGCAGCCACGGGTCAGGGAGGGAGACCCAGTACTTC.

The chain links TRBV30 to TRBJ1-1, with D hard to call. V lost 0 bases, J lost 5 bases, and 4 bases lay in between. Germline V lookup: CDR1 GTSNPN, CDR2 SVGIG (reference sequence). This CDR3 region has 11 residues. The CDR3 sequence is CAWSVLTEAFF. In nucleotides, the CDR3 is TGTGCCTGGAGTGTGTTAACTGAAGCTTTCTTT.

CDR3: CASSFGGDETQYF. DNA of the CDR3: TGTGCCAGCAGTTTCGGAGGGGACGAGACCCAGTACTTC. This rearrangement joins TRBV27 to TRBJ2-5; maybe TRBD2 (6 bases). Germline lookup yields CDR1 MNHEY and CDR2 SMNVEV (reference sequence). This CDR3 has 13 amino acids. Trimming pared 3 bases from V and 5 bases from J, leaving 10 bases between.

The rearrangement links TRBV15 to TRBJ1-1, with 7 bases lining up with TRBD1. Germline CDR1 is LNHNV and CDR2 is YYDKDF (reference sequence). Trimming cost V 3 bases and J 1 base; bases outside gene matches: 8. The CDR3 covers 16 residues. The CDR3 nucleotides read TGTGCCACCAGCAGCCTCTCGACAGGGAAGAACACTGAAGCTTTCTTT. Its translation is CATSSLSTGKNTEAFF.

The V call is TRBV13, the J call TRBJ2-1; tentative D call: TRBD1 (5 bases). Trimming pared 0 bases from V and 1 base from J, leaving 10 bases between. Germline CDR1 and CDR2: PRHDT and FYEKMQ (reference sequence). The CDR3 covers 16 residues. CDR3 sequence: CASSLGHTGSYNEQFF. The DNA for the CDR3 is TGTGCCAGCAGCTTAGGCCATACAGGTTCCTACAATGAGCAGTTCTTC.

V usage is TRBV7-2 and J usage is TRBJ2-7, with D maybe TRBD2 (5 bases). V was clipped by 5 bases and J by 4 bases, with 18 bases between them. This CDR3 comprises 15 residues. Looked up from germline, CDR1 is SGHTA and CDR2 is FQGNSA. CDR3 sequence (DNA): TGTGCCAGCAGCGTAGACTACGACCCGGGGTACGAGCAGTACTTC. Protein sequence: CASSVDYDPGYEQYF.

The CDR3 coding sequence is TGTGCCAGCAGTGAACGCCCCGAGGATCAGCCCCAGCATTTT. Translating gives CASSERPEDQPQHF. The V call is TRBV6-1, the J call TRBJ1-5, with D unclear. From germline, CDR1 is MNHNS and CDR2 SASEGT. The V end lost 2 bases, the J end lost 5 bases, and 10 bases lay between the germline ends. The CDR3 runs to 14 residues.

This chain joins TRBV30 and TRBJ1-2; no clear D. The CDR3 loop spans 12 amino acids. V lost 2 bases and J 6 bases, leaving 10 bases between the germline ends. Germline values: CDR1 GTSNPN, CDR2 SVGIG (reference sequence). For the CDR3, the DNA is TGTGCCTGGAGTTACGGAACTAATGGCTACACCTTC. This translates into CAWSYGTNGYTF.

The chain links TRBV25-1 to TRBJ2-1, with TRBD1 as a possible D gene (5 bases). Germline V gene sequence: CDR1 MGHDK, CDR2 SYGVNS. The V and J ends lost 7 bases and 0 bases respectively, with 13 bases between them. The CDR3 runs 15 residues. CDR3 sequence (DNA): TGTGCCAGCATCTCAGGGTCCAGCTCCTACAATGAGCAGTTCTTC. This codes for CASISGSSSYNEQFF. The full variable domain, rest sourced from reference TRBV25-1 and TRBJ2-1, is EADIYQTPRYLVIGTGKKITLECSQTMGHDKMYWYQQDPGMELHLIHYSYGVNSTEKGDLSSESTVSRIRTEHFPLTLESARPSHTSQYLCASISGSSSYNEQFFGPGTRLTVL.

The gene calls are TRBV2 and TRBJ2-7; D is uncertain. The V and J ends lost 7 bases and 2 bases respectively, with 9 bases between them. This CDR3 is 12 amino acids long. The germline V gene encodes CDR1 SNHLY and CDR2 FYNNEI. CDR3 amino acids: CASIAVTYEQYF. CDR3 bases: TGTGCCAGCATAGCAGTAACCTACGAGCAGTACTTC.

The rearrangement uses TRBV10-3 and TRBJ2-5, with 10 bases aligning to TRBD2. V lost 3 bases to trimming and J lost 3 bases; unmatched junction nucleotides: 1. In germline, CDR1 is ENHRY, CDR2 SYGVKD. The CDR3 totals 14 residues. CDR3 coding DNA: TGTGCCATCAGTGAAACTAGCGGGGAAGAGACCCAGTACTTC. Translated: CAISETSGEETQYF.

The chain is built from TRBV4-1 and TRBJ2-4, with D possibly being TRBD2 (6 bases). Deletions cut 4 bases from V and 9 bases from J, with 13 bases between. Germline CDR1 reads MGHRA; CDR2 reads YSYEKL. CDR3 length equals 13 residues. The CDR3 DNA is TGCGCCAGCAGCCTGCCGGGGGAAATCATTCAGTACTTC. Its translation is CASSLPGEIIQYF.

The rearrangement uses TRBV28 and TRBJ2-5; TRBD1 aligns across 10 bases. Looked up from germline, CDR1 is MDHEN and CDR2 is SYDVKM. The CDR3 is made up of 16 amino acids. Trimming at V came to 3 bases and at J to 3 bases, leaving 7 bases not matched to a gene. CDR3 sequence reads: CASSFPGTGEEETQYF. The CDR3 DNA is TGTGCCAGCAGTTTTCCTGGGACAGGGGAAGAAGAGACCCAGTACTTC.

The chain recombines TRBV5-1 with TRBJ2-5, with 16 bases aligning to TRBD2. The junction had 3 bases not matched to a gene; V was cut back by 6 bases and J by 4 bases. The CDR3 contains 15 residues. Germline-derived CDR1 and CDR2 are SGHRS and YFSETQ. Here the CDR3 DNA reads TGCGCCAGCACGGGACTAGCGGGAGGGGGAGAGACCCAGTACTTC. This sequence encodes CASTGLAGGGETQYF.

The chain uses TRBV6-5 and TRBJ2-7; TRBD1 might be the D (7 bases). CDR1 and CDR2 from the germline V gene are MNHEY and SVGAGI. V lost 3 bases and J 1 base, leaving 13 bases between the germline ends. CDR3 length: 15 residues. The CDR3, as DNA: TGTGCCAGCAGTTATTCCCCAGGGGGGTCCTACGAGCAGTACTTC. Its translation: CASSYSPGGSYEQYF.

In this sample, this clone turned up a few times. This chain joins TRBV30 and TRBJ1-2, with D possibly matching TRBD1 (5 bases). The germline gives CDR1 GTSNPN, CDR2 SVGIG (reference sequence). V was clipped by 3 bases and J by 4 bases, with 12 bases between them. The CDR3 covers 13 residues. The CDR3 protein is CAWREQVTYGYTF. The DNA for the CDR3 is TGTGCCTGGAGGGAACAGGTGACCTATGGCTACACCTTC.